These T cell receptor beta chains were read from a single sample in a study of cytomegalovirus exposure and HLA in healthy donors. Sequencing was performed with immunoSEQ multiplex PCR; in TCRdb, only in-frame clones are kept and a portion is missing. Of around 71,000 clones in the sample, roughly 94% were seen once. The sample comprised PBMCs. These receptors were collected from a man younger than 35 in good health and CMV-seropositive. The CDR3 runs from the conserved cysteine through the conserved F or W. D genes are given only for firm matches. Clone size is stated in some rows and not others, as once, few, many or a class when expanded.

CDR3 DNA: TGTGCCGCAGGGGCAACCCAGGGGGCCTTGCCCTACACCTTC; CDR3 protein: CAAGATQGALPYTF; V gene: TRBV6-1; clone size: .; J gene: TRBJ1-2; D gene: TRBD1
CDR3 DNA: TGTGCCAGCAGCCCCCCCGGGGGGAAAACTGAAGCTTTCTTT; CDR3 protein: CASSPPGGKTEAFF; V gene: TRBV7-9; clone size: .; J gene: TRBJ1-1; D gene: .
CDR3 DNA: TGTGCTAGTGGTTGGACCCCCGACGGGGAACCGTACCAAGAGACCCAGTACTTC; CDR3 protein: CASGWTPDGEPYQETQYF; V gene: TRBV12-5; clone size: .; J gene: TRBJ2-5; D gene: .
CDR3 DNA: TGCGCCAGCACAGGACTTAAGAACACTGAAGCTTTCTTT; CDR3 protein: CASTGLKNTEAFF; V gene: TRBV5-1; clone size: .; J gene: TRBJ1-1; D gene: .
CDR3 DNA: TGTGCCAGCAGCTTCTTCGGGAGTAAAGAGACCCAGTACTTC; CDR3 protein: CASSFFGSKETQYF; V gene: TRBV7-8; clone size: .; J gene: TRBJ2-5; D gene: .
CDR3 DNA: TGTGCCAGCAGCTTAGCCGCGGGACCCTACTACGAGCAGTACTTC; CDR3 protein: CASSLAAGPYYEQYF; V gene: TRBV11-3; clone size: once; J gene: TRBJ2-7; D gene: .
CDR3 DNA: TGTGCCAGCAGCTTGGCCCGACTAGCGGGAGGCGAGCAGTACTTC; CDR3 protein: CASSLARLAGGEQYF; V gene: TRBV5-5; clone size: once; J gene: TRBJ2-7; D gene: TRBD2
CDR3 DNA: TGCGCCAGCAGCCAAGTCAGGGGGCGAGGGGACGGAGGGCAGTACTTC; CDR3 protein: CASSQVRGRGDGGQYF; V gene: TRBV4-1; clone size: once; J gene: TRBJ2-7; D gene: TRBD1
CDR3 DNA: TGCGCCAGCAGCTTGACAGGGTCAGATACGCAGTATTTT; CDR3 protein: CASSLTGSDTQYF; V gene: TRBV5-1; clone size: .; J gene: TRBJ2-3; D gene: .
CDR3 DNA: TGTGCCAGCAGCTTAAGGCCGGGAGCACCCTACGAGCAGTACTTC; CDR3 protein: CASSLRPGAPYEQYF; V gene: TRBV7-3; clone size: .; J gene: TRBJ2-7; D gene: .
CDR3 DNA: TGCGCCAGCAGCGCATCAGGGGCTAATGAAAAACTGTTTTTT; CDR3 protein: CASSASGANEKLFF; V gene: TRBV5-1; clone size: .; J gene: TRBJ1-4; D gene: .
CDR3 DNA: TGTGCCAGCAGTGAAACTAGCGGGGGCCAACCGGTGCAGTACTTC; CDR3 protein: CASSETSGGQPVQYF; V gene: TRBV6-1; clone size: .; J gene: TRBJ2-7; D gene: TRBD2
CDR3 DNA: TGTGCCAGCAGCTTAGGTGGGGAGGTAGGCGGTGAGCAGTTCTTC; CDR3 protein: CASSLGGEVGGEQFF; V gene: TRBV11-2; clone size: .; J gene: TRBJ2-1; D gene: .
CDR3 DNA: TGCGCCAGCAGCTTGGGACAGGGCCCAGATACGCAGTATTTT; CDR3 protein: CASSLGQGPDTQYF; V gene: TRBV5-1; clone size: .; J gene: TRBJ2-3; D gene: TRBD1
CDR3 DNA: TGTGCCAGCAGCGACAGGGGGGTAACAGATACGCAGTATTTT; CDR3 protein: CASSDRGVTDTQYF; V gene: TRBV6-1; clone size: .; J gene: TRBJ2-3; D gene: TRBD1
CDR3 DNA: TGTGCCAGCAGTGGGACAGGGGGCATGGTCGGGGAGCTGTTTTTT; CDR3 protein: CASSGTGGMVGELFF; V gene: TRBV6-1; clone size: .; J gene: TRBJ2-2; D gene: TRBD1
CDR3 DNA: TGTGCCAGCAGCTCCTCCGACAGTTACAATGAGCAGTTCTTC; CDR3 protein: CASSSSDSYNEQFF; V gene: TRBV7-9; clone size: .; J gene: TRBJ2-1; D gene: .
CDR3 DNA: TGCGCCAGCAGCTTCGGGGGGCCCTACAATGAGCAGTTCTTC; CDR3 protein: CASSFGGPYNEQFF; V gene: TRBV5-1; clone size: .; J gene: TRBJ2-1; D gene: .
CDR3 DNA: TGTGCCAGCAGTTATCTTAGGGGCGTTTATGGCTACACCTTC; CDR3 protein: CASSYLRGVYGYTF; V gene: TRBV6-5; clone size: .; J gene: TRBJ1-2; D gene: .
CDR3 DNA: TGTGCCAGCAGCCGACAGGGCGGTCGGCCCCAGCATTTT; CDR3 protein: CASSRQGGRPQHF; V gene: TRBV6-5; clone size: .; J gene: TRBJ1-5; D gene: TRBD1
CDR3 DNA: TGTGCCAGCAGCCCCCATGACAGCGGGAATGAAAAACTGTTTTTT; CDR3 protein: CASSPHDSGNEKLFF; V gene: TRBV27; clone size: once; J gene: TRBJ1-4; D gene: .
CDR3 DNA: TGTGCCAGCAGTTTACCCCAGGGGGCGCGTCATCGCACTGAAGCTTTCTTT; CDR3 protein: CASSLPQGARHRTEAFF; V gene: TRBV28; clone size: few; J gene: TRBJ1-1; D gene: TRBD1
CDR3 DNA: TGTGCCAGCAGCTTAAGAGCGGCTAGCGGGACTTACGAGCAGTACTTC; CDR3 protein: CASSLRAASGTYEQYF; V gene: TRBV7-4; clone size: .; J gene: TRBJ2-7; D gene: TRBD2
CDR3 DNA: TGTGCCACGCAGGACGAGGAAACGGGCCGACGGGAGGCAGATACGCAGTATTTT; CDR3 protein: CATQDEETGRREADTQYF; V gene: TRBV2; clone size: .; J gene: TRBJ2-3; D gene: TRBD2
CDR3 DNA: TGTGCCAGCAGCCCCGACATGACTAACTATGGCTACACCTTC; CDR3 protein: CASSPDMTNYGYTF; V gene: TRBV9; clone size: .; J gene: TRBJ1-2; D gene: .
CDR3 DNA: TGTGCCAGCAGCCCGAGGGGGACAGGGGAACACGAGCAGTACTTC; CDR3 protein: CASSPRGTGEHEQYF; V gene: TRBV7-9; clone size: once; J gene: TRBJ2-7; D gene: TRBD1
CDR3 DNA: TGTGCCAGCAGCGTCTATTCAGGGACCGGGGAGCTGTTTTTT; CDR3 protein: CASSVYSGTGELFF; V gene: TRBV9; clone size: .; J gene: TRBJ2-2; D gene: .
CDR3 DNA: TGTGCCATCTCCGGGACTACCTACGAGCAGTACTTC; CDR3 protein: CAISGTTYEQYF; V gene: TRBV10-3; clone size: .; J gene: TRBJ2-7; D gene: TRBD2
CDR3 DNA: TGTGCCAGCAGCTCGGACAGGGTAAACACCGGGGAGCTGTTTTTT; CDR3 protein: CASSSDRVNTGELFF; V gene: TRBV7-8; clone size: .; J gene: TRBJ2-2; D gene: TRBD1
CDR3 DNA: TGTGCCAGCAGTGAGGGACTAGCTAGCACAGATACGCAGTATTTT; CDR3 protein: CASSEGLASTDTQYF; V gene: TRBV6-4; clone size: .; J gene: TRBJ2-3; D gene: TRBD2
CDR3 DNA: TGTGCCAGCAGTAGTCTACAGGACACCGGGGAGCTGTTTTTT; CDR3 protein: CASSSLQDTGELFF; V gene: TRBV27; clone size: .; J gene: TRBJ2-2; D gene: .
CDR3 DNA: TGTGCCAGTAGTATGGGGGGATTCTATGGCTACACCTTC; CDR3 protein: CASSMGGFYGYTF; V gene: TRBV19; clone size: .; J gene: TRBJ1-2; D gene: .
CDR3 DNA: TGTGCCAGTAGTATGATGTCTAGCGGCACTGAGCAGTTCTTC; CDR3 protein: CASSMMSSGTEQFF; V gene: TRBV19; clone size: .; J gene: TRBJ2-1; D gene: TRBD2
CDR3 DNA: TGTGCCAGCAGTTATCGGGACAGAGGGGGCTACACCTTC; CDR3 protein: CASSYRDRGGYTF; V gene: TRBV6-5; clone size: .; J gene: TRBJ1-2; D gene: TRBD1
CDR3 DNA: TGTGCCAGCAGTAGACAGGGCGGAGAGACCCAGTACTTC; CDR3 protein: CASSRQGGETQYF; V gene: TRBV27; clone size: .; J gene: TRBJ2-5; D gene: TRBD1
CDR3 DNA: TGTGCCAGCAGCGACCGGGACAGGGGGTCAGATACGCAGTATTTT; CDR3 protein: CASSDRDRGSDTQYF; V gene: TRBV5-5; clone size: .; J gene: TRBJ2-3; D gene: TRBD1